The sequence of this TCR beta chain was determined in a study of blood T cell repertoires in COVID-19. Study summary: PBMCs, B-cell-depleted T cells, or T cells were the source of the cDNA or gDNA that made up the material.

The data were produced by immunoSEQ multiplex PCR, yet TCRdb's version contains in-frame clones alone and is incomplete. Seen here are some 58,000 clones, 80% to 90% observed once, and the top ten hold 1.2%. The CDR3 totals 18 residues. Germline CDR1 is SGHAT and CDR2 is FQNNGV. Trimming took 2 bases from V and 0 from J, leaving 16 bases between them. This clonotype originated in a middle-aged man with acute or convalescent COVID-19. Sequencing used peripheral blood. J is TRBJ2-2 and V is TRBV11-2; D is possibly TRBD2 (7 bases). The DNA for the CDR3 is TGTGCCAGCAGCTTACTCCCGAGGGGGGGATCGAACACCGGGGAGCTGTTTTTT. Translated: CASSLLPRGGSNTGELFF.